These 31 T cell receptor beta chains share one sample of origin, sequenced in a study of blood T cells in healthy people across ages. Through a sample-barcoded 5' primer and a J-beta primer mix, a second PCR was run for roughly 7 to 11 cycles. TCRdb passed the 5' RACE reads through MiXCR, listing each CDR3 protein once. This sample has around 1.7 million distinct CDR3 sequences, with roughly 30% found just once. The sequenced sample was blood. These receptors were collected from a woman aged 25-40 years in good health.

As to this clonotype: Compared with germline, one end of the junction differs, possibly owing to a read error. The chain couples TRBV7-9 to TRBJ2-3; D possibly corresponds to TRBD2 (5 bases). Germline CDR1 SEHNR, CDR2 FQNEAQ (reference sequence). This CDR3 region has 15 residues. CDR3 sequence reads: CASSLAAGTTDTLYF. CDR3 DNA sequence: TGTGCCAGCAGCTTAGCTGCGGGCACCACAGATACGCTGTATTTT. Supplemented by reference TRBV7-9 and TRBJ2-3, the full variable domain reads DTGVSQNPRHKITKRGQNVTFRCDPISEHNRLYWYRQTLGQGPEFLTYFQNEAQLEKSRLLSDRFSAERPKGSFSTLEIQRTEQGDSAMYLCASSLAAGTTDTLYFGPGTRLTVL.

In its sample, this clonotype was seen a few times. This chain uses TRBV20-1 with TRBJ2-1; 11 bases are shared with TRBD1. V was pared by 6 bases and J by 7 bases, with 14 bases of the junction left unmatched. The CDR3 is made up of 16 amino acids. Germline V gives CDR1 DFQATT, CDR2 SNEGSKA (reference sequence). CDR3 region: CSAKPEDRGLWNEQFF. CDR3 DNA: TGCAGTGCAAAGCCCGAGGACAGGGGGCTGTGGAATGAGCAGTTCTTC.

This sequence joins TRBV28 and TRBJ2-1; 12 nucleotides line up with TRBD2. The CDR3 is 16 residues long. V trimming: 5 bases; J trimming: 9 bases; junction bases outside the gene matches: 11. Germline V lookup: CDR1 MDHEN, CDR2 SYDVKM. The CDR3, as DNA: TGTGCCAGCAGTGACTCCGGACTAGCGGGGAGTATTGAGCAGTTCTTC. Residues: CASSDSGLAGSIEQFF.

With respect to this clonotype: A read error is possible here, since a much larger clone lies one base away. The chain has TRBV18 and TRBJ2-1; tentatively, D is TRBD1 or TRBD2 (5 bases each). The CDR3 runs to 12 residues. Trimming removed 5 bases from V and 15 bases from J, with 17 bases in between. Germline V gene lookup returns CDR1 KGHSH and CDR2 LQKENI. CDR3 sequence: CASSSRDLHMFF. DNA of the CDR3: TGTGCCAGCTCATCTCGGGACCTTCATATGTTCTTC.

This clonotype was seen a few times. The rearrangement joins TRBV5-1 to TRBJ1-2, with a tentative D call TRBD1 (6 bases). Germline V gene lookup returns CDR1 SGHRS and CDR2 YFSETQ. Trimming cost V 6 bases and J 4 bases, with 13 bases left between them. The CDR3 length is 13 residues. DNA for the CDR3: TGCGCCAGCACCGAGCGAGGGGGCTATGGCTACACCTTC. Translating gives CASTERGGYGYTF.

CDR3 nucleotide sequence: TGCAGTGCGCACCTCGGGGGCGGGTATGAGCAGTACTTC. This sequence encodes CSAHLGGGYEQYF. The chain couples TRBV20-1 to TRBJ2-4; D may be TRBD1 or TRBD2 (6 bases each). This CDR3 contains 13 residues. The V gene lost 6 bases and the J gene lost 13 bases, with 22 bases spanning the gap. Germline CDR1 is DFQATT and CDR2 is SNEGSKA (reference sequence).

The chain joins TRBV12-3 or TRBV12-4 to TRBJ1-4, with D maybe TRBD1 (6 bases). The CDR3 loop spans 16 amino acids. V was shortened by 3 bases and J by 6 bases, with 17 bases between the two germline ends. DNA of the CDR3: TGTGCCAGCAGTTTGCCGTTGGGGGCAAGTGATGAAAAACTGTTTTTT. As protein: CASSLPLGASDEKLFF.

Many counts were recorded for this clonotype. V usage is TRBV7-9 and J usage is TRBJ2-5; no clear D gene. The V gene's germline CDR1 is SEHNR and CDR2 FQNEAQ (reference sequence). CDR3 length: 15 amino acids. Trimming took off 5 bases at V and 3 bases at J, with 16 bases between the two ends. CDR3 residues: CASSRKGSAEETQYF. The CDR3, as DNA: TGTGCCAGCAGCCGAAAAGGGTCGGCGGAAGAGACCCAGTACTTC.

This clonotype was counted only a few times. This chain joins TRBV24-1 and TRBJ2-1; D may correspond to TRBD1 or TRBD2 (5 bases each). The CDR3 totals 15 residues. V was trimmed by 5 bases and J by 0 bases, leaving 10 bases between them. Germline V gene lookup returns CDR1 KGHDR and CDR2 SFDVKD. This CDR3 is CATSVGVSSYNEQFF. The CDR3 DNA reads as TGTGCCACCAGTGTGGGGGTCAGCTCCTACAATGAGCAGTTCTTC.

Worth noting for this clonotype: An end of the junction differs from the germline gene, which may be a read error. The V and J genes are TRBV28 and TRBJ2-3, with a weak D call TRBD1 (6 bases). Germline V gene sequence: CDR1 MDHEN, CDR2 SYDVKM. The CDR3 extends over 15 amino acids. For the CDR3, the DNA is TGTGTCAGCAGGGGACACGCACCTAGCACAGATACGCAGTATTTT. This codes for CVSRGHAPSTDTQYF.

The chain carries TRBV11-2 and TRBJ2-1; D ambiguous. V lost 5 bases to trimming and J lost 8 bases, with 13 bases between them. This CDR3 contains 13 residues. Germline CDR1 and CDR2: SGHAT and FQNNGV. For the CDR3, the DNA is TGTGCCAGCAGCCATGGTACTGTCTATGAGCAGTTCTTC. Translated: CASSHGTVYEQFF.

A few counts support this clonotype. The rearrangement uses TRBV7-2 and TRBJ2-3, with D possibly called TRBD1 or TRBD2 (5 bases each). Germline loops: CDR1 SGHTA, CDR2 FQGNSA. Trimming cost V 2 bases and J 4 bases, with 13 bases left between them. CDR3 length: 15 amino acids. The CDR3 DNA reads TGTGCCAGCAGCTTATTTGGGGACCAGTCAGATACGCAGTATTTT. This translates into CASSLFGDQSDTQYF.

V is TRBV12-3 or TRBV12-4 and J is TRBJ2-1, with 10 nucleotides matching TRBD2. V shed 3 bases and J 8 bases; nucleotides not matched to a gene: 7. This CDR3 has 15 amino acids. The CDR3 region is CASSLTLAGSYEQFF. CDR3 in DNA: TGTGCCAGCAGTTTGACACTAGCGGGATCCTATGAGCAGTTCTTC.

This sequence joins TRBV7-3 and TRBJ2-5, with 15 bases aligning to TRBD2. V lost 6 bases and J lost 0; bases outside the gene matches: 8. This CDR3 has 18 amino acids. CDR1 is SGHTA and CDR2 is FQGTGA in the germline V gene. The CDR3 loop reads CASSPQGLAGGDQETQYF. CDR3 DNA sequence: TGTGCCAGCAGTCCCCAGGGACTAGCGGGGGGTGACCAAGAGACCCAGTACTTC.

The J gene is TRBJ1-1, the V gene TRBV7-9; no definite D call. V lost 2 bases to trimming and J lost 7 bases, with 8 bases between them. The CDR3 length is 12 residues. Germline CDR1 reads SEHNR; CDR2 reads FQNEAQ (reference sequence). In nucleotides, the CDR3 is TGTGCCAGCAGCTTAAGTTTCCTTGAAGCTTTCTTT. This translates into CASSLSFLEAFF.

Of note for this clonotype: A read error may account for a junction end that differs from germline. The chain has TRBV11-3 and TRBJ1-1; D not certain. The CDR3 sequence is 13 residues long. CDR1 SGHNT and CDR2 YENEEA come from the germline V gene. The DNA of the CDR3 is TGTGCCAGCAGCTTAGATATGAGGGCCGAAGCTTGCTTT. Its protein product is CASSLDMRAEACF.

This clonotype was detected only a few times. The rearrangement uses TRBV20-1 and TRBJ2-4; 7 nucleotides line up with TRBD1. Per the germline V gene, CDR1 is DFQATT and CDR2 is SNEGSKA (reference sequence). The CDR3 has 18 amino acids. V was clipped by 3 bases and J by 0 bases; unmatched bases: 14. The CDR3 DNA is TGCAGTGCTAGCAGTGCTGGGAGAGGGGGCCTAGCCAAAAACATTCAGTACTTC. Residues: CSASSAGRGGLAKNIQYF.

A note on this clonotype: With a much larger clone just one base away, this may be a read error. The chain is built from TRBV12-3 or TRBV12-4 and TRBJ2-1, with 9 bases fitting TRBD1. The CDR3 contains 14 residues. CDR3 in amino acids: CVSSRWTGAGEQFF. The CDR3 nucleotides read TGTGTCAGCAGTCGGTGGACAGGGGCGGGGGAGCAGTTCTTC.

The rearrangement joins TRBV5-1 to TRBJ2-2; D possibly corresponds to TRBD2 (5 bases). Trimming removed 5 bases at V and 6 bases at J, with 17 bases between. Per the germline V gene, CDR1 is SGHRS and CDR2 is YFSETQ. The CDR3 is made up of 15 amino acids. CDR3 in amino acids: CASRNGLIGAGELFF. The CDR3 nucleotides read TGCGCCAGCAGAAATGGACTCATCGGAGCCGGGGAGCTGTTTTTT.

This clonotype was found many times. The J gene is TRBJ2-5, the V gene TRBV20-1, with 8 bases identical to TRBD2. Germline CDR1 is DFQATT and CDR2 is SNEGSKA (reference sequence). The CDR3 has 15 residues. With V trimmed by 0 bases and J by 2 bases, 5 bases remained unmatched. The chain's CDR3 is CSARDRGGFQETQYF. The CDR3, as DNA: TGCAGTGCTAGAGATCGGGGGGGCTTTCAAGAGACCCAGTACTTC.

CDR3 protein: CASSYSPGAVGLVEAFF. CDR3 DNA sequence: TGTGCCAGCAGTTACTCACCGGGGGCTGTTGGCTTAGTTGAGGCTTTCTTT. This rearrangement joins TRBV6-6 to TRBJ1-1, with a tentative D call TRBD1 (6 bases). The CDR3 has 17 amino acids. Looked up from germline, CDR1 is MNHNY and CDR2 is SVGAGI (reference sequence). V lost 0 bases to trimming and J lost 11 bases, with 25 bases between them.

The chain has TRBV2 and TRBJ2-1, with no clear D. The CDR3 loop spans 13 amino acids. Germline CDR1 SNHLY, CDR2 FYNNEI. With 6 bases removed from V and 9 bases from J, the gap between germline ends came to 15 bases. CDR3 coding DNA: TGTGCCAGCAGGGGAAGTACAGAGTTTGAGCAGTTCTTC. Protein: CASRGSTEFEQFF.

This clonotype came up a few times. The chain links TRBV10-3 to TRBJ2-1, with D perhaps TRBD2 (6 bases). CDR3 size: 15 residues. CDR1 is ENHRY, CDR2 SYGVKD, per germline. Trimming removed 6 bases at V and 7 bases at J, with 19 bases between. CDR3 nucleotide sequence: TGTGCCATCAGCATTACAGAGGGCGCGGGGAATGAGCAGTTCTTC. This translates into CAISITEGAGNEQFF.

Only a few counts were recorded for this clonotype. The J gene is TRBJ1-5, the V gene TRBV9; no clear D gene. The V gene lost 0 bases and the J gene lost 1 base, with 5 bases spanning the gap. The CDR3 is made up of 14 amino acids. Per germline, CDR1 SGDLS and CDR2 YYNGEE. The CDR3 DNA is TGTGCCAGCAGCGTAGGGGAAAGCAATCAGCCCCAGCATTTT. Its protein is CASSVGESNQPQHF.

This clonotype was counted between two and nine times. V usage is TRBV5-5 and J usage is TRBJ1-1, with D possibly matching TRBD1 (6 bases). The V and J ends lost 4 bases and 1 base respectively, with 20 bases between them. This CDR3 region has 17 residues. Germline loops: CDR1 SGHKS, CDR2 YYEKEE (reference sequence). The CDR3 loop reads CASSLTTGPYGNTEAFF. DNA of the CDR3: TGTGCCAGCAGCCTAACGACAGGTCCCTATGGGAACACTGAAGCTTTCTTT.

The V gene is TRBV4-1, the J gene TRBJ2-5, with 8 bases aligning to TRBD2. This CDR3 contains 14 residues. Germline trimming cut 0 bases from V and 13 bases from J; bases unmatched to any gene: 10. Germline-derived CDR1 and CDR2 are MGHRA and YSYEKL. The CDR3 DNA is TGCGCCAGCAGCCAAGATTTTTTCGGGACTAGGTGGTACTTC. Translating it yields CASSQDFFGTRWYF.

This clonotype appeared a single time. The CDR3 reads CATKPGRQTGELFF. CDR3 nucleotides: TGTGCCACCAAACCGGGACGGCAAACCGGGGAGCTGTTTTTT. The chain uses TRBV2 and TRBJ2-2; D tentatively fits TRBD1 or TRBD2 (5 bases each). CDR1 and CDR2 from the germline V gene are SNHLY and FYNNEI. The germline V and J ends were trimmed by 10 bases and 5 bases, with 17 bases remaining between them. This CDR3 contains 14 residues.

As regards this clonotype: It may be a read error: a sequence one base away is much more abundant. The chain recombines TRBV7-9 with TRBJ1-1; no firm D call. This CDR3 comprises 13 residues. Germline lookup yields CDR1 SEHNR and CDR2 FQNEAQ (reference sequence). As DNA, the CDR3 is TGTTCCAGCAGCTTCCCAACGAACACTGAAGCTTTCTTT. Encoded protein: CSSSFPTNTEAFF.

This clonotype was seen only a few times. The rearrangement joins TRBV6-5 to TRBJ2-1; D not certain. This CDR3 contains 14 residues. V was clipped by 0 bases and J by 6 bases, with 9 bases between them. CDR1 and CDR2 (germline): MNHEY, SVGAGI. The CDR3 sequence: CASSYSRSGNEQFF. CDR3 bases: TGTGCCAGCAGTTACTCAAGGAGTGGCAATGAGCAGTTCTTC.

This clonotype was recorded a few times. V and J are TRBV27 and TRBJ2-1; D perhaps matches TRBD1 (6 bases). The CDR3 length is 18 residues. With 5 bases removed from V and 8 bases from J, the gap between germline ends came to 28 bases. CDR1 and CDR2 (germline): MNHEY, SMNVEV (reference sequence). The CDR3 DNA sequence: TGTGCCAGCAGTGCCCACATCATCGGGACAAGGGATGCCTATGAGCAGTTCTTC. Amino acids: CASSAHIIGTRDAYEQFF.

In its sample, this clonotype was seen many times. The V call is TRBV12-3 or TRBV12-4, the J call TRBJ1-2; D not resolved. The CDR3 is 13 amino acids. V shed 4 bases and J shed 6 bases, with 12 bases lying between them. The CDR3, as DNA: TGTGCCAGCAGTTCCTTACCTATAGATGGCTACACCTTC. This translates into CASSSLPIDGYTF.